The source of this T cell receptor beta chain is a study of blood T cells in healthy people across ages. This clonotype was seen at least ten times. CDR1 and CDR2 from the germline V gene are MDHEN and SYDVKM. This CDR3 comprises 13 residues. The trim removed 6 bases at V and 2 bases at J, leaving 3 bases unmatched. PCR was performed a second time for about 6 to 12 cycles using a sample-barcoded 5' primer and a J-beta primer mix. TCRdb called the 5' RACE reads again in MiXCR, with one record for every CDR3 protein. The repertoire holds some 940,000 distinct CDR3 sequences, 25% to 35% seen once, with about a tenth in the top ten. The sample was also reused in another study, on T cells of mothers and their children. That work contributes: The study obtained over 8.5 million TCR beta CDR3 reads per mother and about 3 million per child. Thymic selection molds TCR recombination products alike in related and unrelated pairs.

Sequencing was done on a sample of blood. This chain joins TRBV28 and TRBJ1-2; 7 bases agree with TRBD1. The sequence derives from a woman aged 40-49 years in good health. This chain's CDR3 is CASSLGQNYGYTF. CDR3 nucleotide sequence: TGTGCCAGCAGCTTGGGACAGAACTATGGCTACACCTTC.